One and the same sample provided the 12 T cell receptor beta chains below, sequenced in a study of shared clonotypes between healthy human individuals (dated by TCRdb to between 2020 and 2021). Libraries were built with the immunoSEQ multiplex PCR assay. TCRdb took over this immuneACCESS table, retaining in-frame rearrangements with V and J assigned. Such tables are incomplete; in checked studies, under half of the missing clones stem from an unresolved V gene, and the remainder is unexplained. In all, the sample holds 2 million or so clones, and 95% of those were seen once. 0.1% to 0.15% of the sample lies in the top ten. The source material was naive CD4+ T cells sorted from blood. The cell subset or site label of this sample denotes: CD45RA+ positively selected. The source of these receptors is a man younger than 30 in good health.

This clone was observed once. This chain links TRBV5-1 with TRBJ2-2; D remains unclear. V lost 3 bases and J lost 0, with 6 bases in between. This CDR3 has 14 amino acids. Germline-derived CDR1 and CDR2 are SGHRS and YFSETQ. The CDR3: CASSSRTNTGELFF. DNA for the CDR3: TGCGCCAGCAGCTCCAGAACGAACACCGGGGAGCTGTTTTTT. Looking up the rest from reference TRBV5-1 and TRBJ2-2 gives the full variable domain: KAGVTQTPRYLIKTRGQQVTLSCSPISGHRSVSWYQQTPGQGLQFLFEYFSETQRNKGNFPGRFSGRQFSNSRSEMNVSTLELGDSALYLCASSSRTNTGELFFGEGSRLTVL.

The rearrangement uses TRBV14 and TRBJ2-2, with D unresolved. The CDR3 loop spans 16 amino acids. Germline V lookup: CDR1 SGHDN, CDR2 FVKESK. V was cut by 1 base and J by 6 bases, with 15 bases left in between. Here the CDR3 reads CASSQVRSGVAGELFF. In DNA, the CDR3 is TGTGCCAGCAGCCAAGTGCGATCCGGCGTCGCCGGGGAGCTGTTTTTT.

This rearrangement joins TRBV6-6 to TRBJ1-2; the match to TRBD1 covers 9 bases. The V gene's germline CDR1 is MNHNY and CDR2 SVGAGI (reference sequence). The V and J ends lost 6 bases and 8 bases, in that order; junction bases with no gene match: 16. The CDR3 totals 16 residues. The CDR3 DNA follows: TGTGCCAGCAGCCTCGATAAGGGACAGGGCGTAAAGGGCTACACCTTC. This encodes CASSLDKGQGVKGYTF.

Turning to this clone: This CDR3 is also generated by other DNA sequences in the sample. The chain couples TRBV7-2 to TRBJ2-7; D is uncertain. The CDR3 length is 13 residues. The V and J ends lost 1 base and 2 bases respectively, with 6 bases between them. CDR1 SGHTA and CDR2 FQGNSA come from the germline V gene. CDR3 coding DNA: TGTGCCAGCAGCTTAGAGCGCCCCTACGAGCAGTACTTC. Amino acids: CASSLERPYEQYF.

This clone was observed once. The chain uses TRBV4-3 and TRBJ2-3; 14 nucleotides line up with TRBD2. Germline CDR1 reads LGHNA; CDR2 reads YSLEER. V gave up 5 bases and J gave up 4 bases; unmatched junction bases: 2. This CDR3 has 15 residues. The CDR3 DNA reads as TGCGCCAGCAGCTTGGGACTAGCGGGGGCAGATACGCAGTATTTT. As protein: CASSLGLAGADTQYF.

This chain uses TRBV7-9 with TRBJ1-6, with unresolved D. V gave up 5 bases and J gave up 7 bases, with 12 bases separating them. The CDR3 is 14 amino acids. Germline-derived CDR1 and CDR2 are SEHNR and FQNEAQ (reference sequence). This CDR3 reads CASSVAPENSPLHF. For the CDR3, the DNA is TGTGCCAGCAGCGTCGCCCCGGAGAATTCACCCCTCCACTTT.

About this clone: Other DNA sequences from this sample encode an identical CDR3 as well. The V gene is TRBV30, the J gene TRBJ1-1, with TRBD1 as a possible D gene (6 bases). V gave up 3 bases and J gave up 2 bases, with 10 bases separating them. Germline lookup yields CDR1 GTSNPN and CDR2 SVGIG (reference sequence). The CDR3 sequence is 13 residues long. The CDR3 region is CAWRRTVNTEAFF. The CDR3 region has the DNA TGTGCCTGGAGAAGGACAGTCAACACTGAAGCTTTCTTT. Combining the CDR3 with reference TRBV30 and TRBJ1-1 gives the whole variable domain SQTIHQWPATLVQPVGSPLSLECTVEGTSNPNLYWYRQAAGRGLQLLFYSVGIGQISSEVPQNLSASRPQDRQFILSSKKLLLSDSGFYLCAWRRTVNTEAFFGQGTRLTVV.

The chain links TRBV10-2 to TRBJ1-2, with D perhaps TRBD1 (6 bases). With 8 bases removed from V and 4 bases from J, the gap between germline ends came to 14 bases. CDR3 length: 13 amino acids. Germline V gene sequence: CDR1 WSHSY, CDR2 SAAADI. The CDR3 is CASHTGMAYGYTF. CDR3 sequence (DNA): TGCGCCAGCCATACAGGGATGGCCTATGGCTACACCTTC.

The chain carries TRBV10-3 and TRBJ2-2, with 8 bases identical to TRBD2. The CDR3 runs to 15 residues. V shed 0 bases, J shed 5 bases, and the junction held 2 bases outside the gene matches. CDR1 is ENHRY, CDR2 SYGVKD, per germline. CDR3 protein: CAISESGGRTGELFF. CDR3 bases: TGTGCCATCAGTGAGTCCGGCGGGAGGACCGGGGAGCTGTTTTTT.

The CDR3 DNA sequence: TGTGCCAGCAGTGAAAGTATTTCCGGTGAAGCTTTCTTT. Translated: CASSESISGEAFF. The chain combines TRBV2 with TRBJ1-1, with D unclear. Trimming cost V 2 bases and J 7 bases, with 11 bases left between them. CDR1 is SNHLY and CDR2 is FYNNEI in the germline V gene. This CDR3 contains 13 residues. The full variable domain, rest sourced from reference TRBV2 and TRBJ1-1, is EPEVTQTPSHQVTQMGQEVILRCVPISNHLYFYWYRQILGQKVEFLVSFYNNEISEKSEIFDDQFSVERPDGSNFTLKIRSTKLEDSAMYFCASSESISGEAFFGQGTRLTVV.

The chain links TRBV11-1 to TRBJ2-1; D is possibly TRBD2 (5 bases). The CDR3 runs 15 residues. Germline V gene sequence: CDR1 SGHAT, CDR2 FQDESV (reference sequence). V shed 6 bases and J shed 2 bases, with 14 bases lying between them. The CDR3 sequence is CASSLGPGTYNEQFF. The CDR3 DNA follows: TGTGCCAGCAGTCTCGGTCCCGGGACCTACAATGAGCAGTTCTTC. Supplemented by reference TRBV11-1 and TRBJ2-1, the full variable domain reads EAEVAQSPRYKITEKSQAVAFWCDPISGHATLYWYRQILGQGPELLVQFQDESVVDDSQLPKDRFSAERLKGVDSTLKIQPAELGDSAMYLCASSLGPGTYNEQFFGPGTRLTVL.

For this clone: Other DNA sequences in the sample encode the same CDR3. V is TRBV6-5 and J is TRBJ1-2, with 7 bases lining up with TRBD1. CDR1 is MNHEY, CDR2 SVGAGI, per germline. V dropped 0 bases and J dropped 4; count of bases not matched to a gene: 2. This CDR3 is built from 14 residues. Here the CDR3 reads CASSYSWDSYGYTF. CDR3 nucleotides: TGTGCCAGCAGTTACTCCTGGGACAGCTATGGCTACACCTTC.